A selection of T cell receptor beta chains follows, all from one sample in a study of T cell repertoires in cytomegalovirus infection. MiXCR, run by TCRdb on the reads, gives a single entry per CDR3 protein. The data contain around 310,000 distinct CDR3 sequences, 29% of them singletons. For these receptors, no antigen is known. Material: cultured PBMCs, obtained from culture after CMV antigen stimulation. All receptors come from a human donor in good health (CMV status not recorded). Some clones in this sample may be carry-over from other donors' samples. CDR3s include the opening cysteine and the closing phenylalanine or tryptophan. D genes are given only for firm matches. Clone size appears in some rows only: once, few, many, or a class for an expanded clone.

cdr3_aa cdr3_nt cdr3_length d_call j_call clone_size v_call
CASSFHRDRGGTEAFF TGTGCCAGCAGCTTCCACCGGGACAGGGGGGGCACTGAAGCTTTCTTT 16 TRBD1 TRBJ1-1 NA TRBV7-4
CASTTPHSGANVLTF TGTGCTAGCACGACACCTCACTCTGGGGCCAACGTCCTGACTTTC 15 NA TRBJ2-6 few TRBV7-7
CAISEGTGMSNQPQHF TGTGCCATCAGTGAAGGGACAGGGATGAGCAATCAGCCCCAGCATTTT 16 TRBD1 TRBJ1-5 NA TRBV10-3
CASSFRQAGTDTQYF TGTGCCAGCAGTTTTCGACAGGCCGGCACAGATACGCAGTATTTT 15 NA TRBJ2-3 NA TRBV6-5
CATSTTLTEQFF TGTGCCACCAGTACAACTCTAACTGAGCAGTTCTTC 12 NA TRBJ2-1 few TRBV15
CASSFASLAGGSGSYEQYF TGTGCCAGCAGCTTCGCCTCACTAGCGGGAGGGTCGGGCTCCTACGAGCAGTACTTC 19 TRBD2 TRBJ2-7 many TRBV7-2
CASSFSTGVKDEQFF TGCGCCAGCAGCTTTTCGACAGGGGTAAAGGATGAGCAGTTCTTC 15 TRBD1 TRBJ2-1 NA TRBV5-1
CASSLSPLRGGTDTQYF TGTGCCAGCAGCCTCTCCCCTTTGCGGGGAGGAACAGATACGCAGTATTTT 17 NA TRBJ2-3 few TRBV11-2
CASSPTHDRGALSYYGYTF TGCGCCAGCAGCCCAACGCATGACAGGGGGGCCTTGTCTTACTATGGCTACACCTTC 19 TRBD1 TRBJ1-2 few TRBV4-1
CASSFLREAGTDTQYF TGTGCCAGCAGTTTCCTGCGGGAGGCAGGCACAGATACGCAGTATTTT 16 TRBD2 TRBJ2-3 few TRBV27
CASSLRTRRNEQFF TGTGCCAGCAGCTTACGGACACGAAGGAATGAGCAGTTCTTC 14 NA TRBJ2-1 few TRBV7-2
CASSLTLAGGHEQYF TGTGCCAGCAGTTTAACCCTAGCGGGAGGGCACGAGCAGTACTTC 15 TRBD2 TRBJ2-7 NA TRBV28
CASSPGQGGYGYTF TGTGCCAGCAGCCCGGGACAGGGGGGGTATGGCTACACCTTC 14 TRBD1 TRBJ1-2 many TRBV7-2
CASSLVGNGELFF TGTGCCAGCAGCTTAGTTGGGAATGGGGAGCTGTTTTTT 13 NA TRBJ2-2 NA TRBV7-8
CASSRTPGTGGFGANVLTF TGTGCCAGCAGTCGGACCCCCGGGACAGGGGGCTTTGGGGCCAACGTCCTGACTTTC 19 TRBD1 TRBJ2-6 NA TRBV6-6
CASSPGPQGETQYF TGTGCCAGCAGTCCCGGACCGCAAGGGGAGACCCAGTACTTC 14 NA TRBJ2-5 NA TRBV28
CASSIRSRGVTDTQYF TGTGCCAGTAGTATTCGGTCTCGAGGGGTCACAGATACGCAGTATTTT 16 NA TRBJ2-3 few TRBV19
CASTLQVDQPQHF TGTGCCAGTACCTTACAGGTCGATCAGCCCCAGCATTTT 13 NA TRBJ1-5 NA TRBV19
CASSIQGDYGYTF TGTGCCAGTAGTATTCAAGGGGACTATGGCTACACCTTC 13 NA TRBJ1-2 NA TRBV19
CASSQVGGQVYGYTF TGCGCCAGCAGCCAGGTTGGGGGGCAGGTCTATGGCTACACCTTC 15 NA TRBJ1-2 NA TRBV4-1
CASSLGLAENNEQFF TGTGCCAGCAGCTTGGGACTAGCGGAAAACAATGAGCAGTTCTTC 15 TRBD2 TRBJ2-1 NA TRBV7-2
CASRDGGGSGNTIYF TGTGCCAGCAGGGACGGAGGGGGGTCTGGAAACACCATATATTTT 15 NA TRBJ1-3 NA TRBV6-5
CASSLETSGVTDTQYF TGCGCCAGCAGCCTTGAGACTAGCGGGGTAACAGATACGCAGTATTTT 16 TRBD2 TRBJ2-3 NA TRBV4-1
CASSYYGHLNTEAFF TGTGCCAGCAGTTACTATGGACACTTGAACACTGAAGCTTTCTTT 15 NA TRBJ1-1 NA TRBV6-5
CSASIPQGGSPLHF TGCAGTGCTAGCATCCCGCAGGGAGGATCACCCCTCCACTTT 14 NA TRBJ1-6 NA TRBV20-1
CASSQDGSAGDEQFF TGTGCCAGCAGCCAAGATGGTAGCGCGGGGGATGAGCAGTTCTTC 15 TRBD2 TRBJ2-1 NA TRBV4-2
CASSFRGRFGYTF TGTGCCAGCAGTTTTCGGGGGCGGTTTGGCTACACCTTC 13 NA TRBJ1-2 NA TRBV28
CASTGQGDKQYF TGCGCCAGCACGGGACAGGGGGATAAGCAGTACTTC 12 TRBD1 TRBJ2-7 NA TRBV5-1
CASRYSGDGDGNQPQHF TGTGCCAGCAGATACAGCGGGGATGGGGATGGCAATCAGCCCCAGCATTTT 17 NA TRBJ1-5 NA TRBV12-3/TRBV12-4
CSVEGTGVGTEAFF TGCAGCGTTGAAGGAACAGGAGTTGGAACTGAAGCTTTCTTT 14 NA TRBJ1-1 NA TRBV29-1
CASSPQGASRNQPQHF TGTGCCAGCAGTCCACAGGGGGCCTCTAGAAATCAGCCCCAGCATTTT 16 TRBD1 TRBJ1-5 few TRBV6-1
CASSFRSGGYFTEAFF TGTGCCAGCAGCTTCCGAAGCGGAGGGTATTTCACTGAAGCTTTCTTT 16 NA TRBJ1-1 NA TRBV7-8
CASSIAGSYNSPLHF TGTGCCAGTAGTATAGCAGGCTCCTATAATTCACCCCTCCACTTT 15 NA TRBJ1-6 many TRBV19